The rows below give T cell receptor beta chains drawn from one sample of a study of control samples from healthy donors and cancer patients. Sequencing was performed with immunoSEQ multiplex PCR; in TCRdb, only in-frame clones are kept and a portion is missing. The table has 25,000 to 30,000 clones, roughly 89% seen once; the top ten hold 1.5% to 2%. The sequenced sample consisted of PBMCs. The receptors stem from a woman in her thirties or forties with lung cancer. Both conserved end residues are part of each CDR3. D genes are given only for firm matches. Expanded clones are given a class, and other clones once, few, many or no size at all.

J: TRBJ1-1
size: once
D: NA
V: TRBV4-1
DNA: TGCGCCAGCAGCCAAGGGGTGGCCCAGGGGCCGAACACTGAAGCTTTCTTT
CDR3: CASSQGVAQGPNTEAFF

J: TRBJ2-1
size: NA
D: TRBD2
V: TRBV6-4
DNA: TGTGCCAGCAGGGGGATAAAGCGGGGCACGAGGAGCAATGAGCAGTTCTTC
CDR3: CASRGIKRGTRSNEQFF

J: TRBJ1-1
size: NA
D: NA
V: TRBV7-8
DNA: TGTGCCAGCAGCCCGTCGCAGGGGAAAGCGGGTACTGAAGCTTTCTTT
CDR3: CASSPSQGKAGTEAFF

J: TRBJ2-5
size: NA
D: NA
V: TRBV7-9
DNA: TGTGCCAGCAGCATCCGACTGAGCCAAGAGACCCAGTACTTC
CDR3: CASSIRLSQETQYF

J: TRBJ2-7
size: few
D: NA
V: TRBV11-2
DNA: TGTGCCAGCAGCTTTTCCGCTGTCGAGCAGTACTTC
CDR3: CASSFSAVEQYF

J: TRBJ2-4
size: NA
D: NA
V: TRBV27
DNA: TGTGCCAGCAGTTTACGGGGGTCGGCCAAAAACATTCAGTACTTC
CDR3: CASSLRGSAKNIQYF

J: TRBJ1-2
size: NA
D: NA
V: TRBV3-1/TRBV3-2
DNA: TGTGCCAGCAGCCGGGAGGGGGATGGGTATGGCTACACCTTC
CDR3: CASSREGDGYGYTF

J: TRBJ1-5
size: NA
D: TRBD1
V: TRBV27
DNA: TGTGCCAGCAGTTTGTTTGCGGCAGGGGGGAATCAGCCCCAGCATTTT
CDR3: CASSLFAAGGNQPQHF

J: TRBJ2-1
size: NA
D: TRBD2
V: TRBV7-8
DNA: TGTGCCAGCAGCTTGGTTCCTAGCGGGAACTCCTACAATGAGCAGTTCTTC
CDR3: CASSLVPSGNSYNEQFF

J: TRBJ1-3
size: once
D: NA
V: TRBV28
DNA: TGTGCCAGCAGTAGATACAGCTCTGGAAACACCATATATTTT
CDR3: CASSRYSSGNTIYF

J: TRBJ1-2
size: NA
D: TRBD1
V: TRBV7-6
DNA: TGTGCCAGCAGCTCCCAGTTTACAGGGGGCAATGGCTACACCTTC
CDR3: CASSSQFTGGNGYTF

J: TRBJ1-2
size: NA
D: NA
V: TRBV11-3
DNA: TGTGCCAGCAGCTCCCCTACAGGGAGCGGCTACACCTTC
CDR3: CASSSPTGSGYTF

J: TRBJ2-1
size: NA
D: TRBD2
V: TRBV30
DNA: TGTGCCTGGAGTCAAGGACTAGCGGGGAGTTATTCCTCCTACAATGAGCAGTTCTTC
CDR3: CAWSQGLAGSYSSYNEQFF

J: TRBJ2-7
size: few
D: NA
V: TRBV7-9
DNA: TGTGCCAGCAGCTTAATACAGGGTAGCTCCTACGAGCAGTACTTC
CDR3: CASSLIQGSSYEQYF

J: TRBJ2-7
size: NA
D: NA
V: TRBV11-3
DNA: TGTGCCAGCAGTCCCCGGAGTGGTTACGAGCAGTACTTC
CDR3: CASSPRSGYEQYF

J: TRBJ2-3
size: NA
D: NA
V: TRBV9
DNA: TGTGCCAGCAGCCTCTTATCTCAAATAGGGACAGATACGCAGTATTTT
CDR3: CASSLLSQIGTDTQYF

J: TRBJ1-5
size: NA
D: NA
V: TRBV9
DNA: TGTGCCAGCAGCCGGGATTTTAGCAATCAGCCCCAGCATTTT
CDR3: CASSRDFSNQPQHF

J: TRBJ2-2
size: NA
D: TRBD1
V: TRBV9
DNA: TGTGCCAGCAGCTGGGGACAGGGGAACACCGGGGAGCTGTTTTTT
CDR3: CASSWGQGNTGELFF

J: TRBJ1-3
size: once
D: NA
V: TRBV3-1/TRBV3-2
DNA: TGTGCCAGCAGCCAATTCGGGGTGGCGCAGAACACCATATATTTT
CDR3: CASSQFGVAQNTIYF

J: TRBJ2-2
size: NA
D: NA
V: TRBV6-1
DNA: TGTGCCAGCAGTGAACTCCGGACAGCGAACACCGGGGAGCTGTTTTTT
CDR3: CASSELRTANTGELFF

J: TRBJ2-3
size: NA
D: TRBD2
V: TRBV5-6
DNA: TGTGCCAGCAGCCACCCCCCGGGGGGTACGCAGTATTTT
CDR3: CASSHPPGGTQYF

J: TRBJ2-2
size: NA
D: NA
V: TRBV5-8
DNA: TGTGCCAGCAGCTTCCCTCTGGACGGACGCAACACCGGGGAGCTGTTTTTT
CDR3: CASSFPLDGRNTGELFF

J: TRBJ1-2
size: NA
D: NA
V: TRBV5-4
DNA: TGTGCCAGCAGCTTGGAAACAGCCTATGGCTACACCTTC
CDR3: CASSLETAYGYTF

J: TRBJ2-1
size: NA
D: TRBD1
V: TRBV7-9
DNA: TGTGCCAGCAGCTTAGCGACAGGGGAGGTCAATGAGCAGTTCTTC
CDR3: CASSLATGEVNEQFF

J: TRBJ2-4
size: NA
D: NA
V: TRBV28
DNA: TGTGCCAGCAGTATCCAGGTGAACATTCAGTACTTC
CDR3: CASSIQVNIQYF

J: TRBJ2-1
size: NA
D: TRBD1
V: TRBV3-1/TRBV3-2
DNA: TGTGCCAGCAGCCTCCCGGGACAGGGGTTCAATGAGCAGTTCTTC
CDR3: CASSLPGQGFNEQFF

J: TRBJ2-7
size: NA
D: TRBD1
V: TRBV29-1
DNA: TGTAGCGTTGATCCCGGACAGGGCTACGAGCAGTACTTC
CDR3: CSVDPGQGYEQYF

J: TRBJ2-1
size: NA
D: TRBD2
V: TRBV4-3
DNA: TGCGCCAGCAGCCGAACTAGCGGGGGGGCGGCCTACAATGAGCAGTTCTTC
CDR3: CASSRTSGGAAYNEQFF

J: TRBJ1-5
size: once
D: NA
V: TRBV7-9
DNA: TGTGCCAGCAGCACAGGAAAGCAGGGACCAAATCAGCCCCAGCATTTT
CDR3: CASSTGKQGPNQPQHF

J: TRBJ2-5
size: NA
D: NA
V: TRBV2
DNA: TGTGCCATTACAGACCCGGACGGATACCAAGAGACCCAGTACTTC
CDR3: CAITDPDGYQETQYF

J: TRBJ2-1
size: NA
D: NA
V: TRBV13
DNA: TGTGCCAGCAGCTCCTCCCCACCCCGGGTATTGGTCGATTACAATGAGCAGTTCTTC
CDR3: CASSSSPPRVLVDYNEQFF

J: TRBJ1-2
size: NA
D: NA
V: TRBV3-1/TRBV3-2
DNA: TGTGCCAGCAGCCCCAGGACTAACTATGGCTACACCTTC
CDR3: CASSPRTNYGYTF

J: TRBJ1-1
size: NA
D: NA
V: TRBV18
DNA: TGTGCCAGCTCCCGTTCGGGGGCCCTGACTGAAGCTTTCTTT
CDR3: CASSRSGALTEAFF

J: TRBJ1-1
size: NA
D: TRBD1
V: TRBV5-6
DNA: TGTGCCACCTCAGGGGGGAACACTGAAGCTTTCTTT
CDR3: CATSGGNTEAFF

J: TRBJ1-2
size: once
D: NA
V: TRBV6-5
DNA: TGTGCCAGCAGTTACTCACCCCCCGAGGTCTATGGCTACACCTTC
CDR3: CASSYSPPEVYGYTF

J: TRBJ1-1
size: NA
D: NA
V: TRBV7-8
DNA: TGTGCCAGCAGCTTAGGAGGTAGACGGGACGGAGCCACTGAAGCTTTCTTT
CDR3: CASSLGGRRDGATEAFF

J: TRBJ1-1
size: NA
D: NA
V: TRBV6-5
DNA: TGTGCCGGGGAAGACTGGTTGAACACTGAAGCTTTCTTT
CDR3: CAGEDWLNTEAFF

J: TRBJ1-1
size: NA
D: NA
V: TRBV5-8
DNA: TGTGCCAGCAGCTTGGAGGGGCAGGGTCGCACTGAAGCTTTCTTT
CDR3: CASSLEGQGRTEAFF

J: TRBJ2-2
size: NA
D: NA
V: TRBV7-2
DNA: TGTGCCAGCAGCTCCCGCCCTGACGGGGAGCTGTTTTTT
CDR3: CASSSRPDGELFF

J: TRBJ2-5
size: NA
D: NA
V: TRBV24-1
DNA: TGTGCCACCAGTGATTTCGAAGAGACCCAGTACTTC
CDR3: CATSDFEETQYF

J: TRBJ2-7
size: NA
D: TRBD1
V: TRBV18
DNA: TGTGCCAGCTCCCGGGACAGCACCTACGAGCAGTACTTC
CDR3: CASSRDSTYEQYF

J: TRBJ2-1
size: NA
D: NA
V: TRBV6-5
DNA: TGTGCCAGCAGGGACGGGGGGCCCAATAATGAGCAGTTCTTC
CDR3: CASRDGGPNNEQFF

J: TRBJ1-1
size: once
D: NA
V: TRBV7-9
DNA: TGTGCCAGCAGCTTATTGGCGGGGGTGGATGAAGCTTTCTTT
CDR3: CASSLLAGVDEAFF

J: TRBJ1-5
size: NA
D: NA
V: TRBV5-1
DNA: TGCGCCAGCAGCTTGGATTATAGCAATCAGCCCCAGCATTTT
CDR3: CASSLDYSNQPQHF

J: TRBJ1-1
size: NA
D: NA
V: TRBV11-2
DNA: TGTGCCAGCAGCTTTTCTGAGAACACTGAAGCTTTCTTT
CDR3: CASSFSENTEAFF

J: TRBJ1-6
size: NA
D: TRBD1
V: TRBV15
DNA: TGTGCCACCAGCTTGACAGGGCACTCCTATAATTCACCCCTCCACTTT
CDR3: CATSLTGHSYNSPLHF

J: TRBJ1-5
size: NA
D: NA
V: TRBV6-4
DNA: TGTGCCAGCAGTCCCGATAGCAATCAGCCCCAGCATTTT
CDR3: CASSPDSNQPQHF

J: TRBJ1-2
size: NA
D: TRBD1
V: TRBV6-5
DNA: TGTGCCAGCAGTCAGGACAGGGACTATGGCTACACCTTC
CDR3: CASSQDRDYGYTF

J: TRBJ2-2
size: NA
D: NA
V: TRBV24-1
DNA: TGTGCCACCGGGACGGACAACACCGGGGAGCTGTTTTTT
CDR3: CATGTDNTGELFF

J: TRBJ1-2
size: NA
D: NA
V: TRBV2
DNA: TGTGCCAGCAGTGAATTTGGGGACTATGGCTACACCTTC
CDR3: CASSEFGDYGYTF

J: TRBJ2-7
size: NA
D: NA
V: TRBV27
DNA: TGTGCCAGCAGTCCTCTGGGGGGCCGTCAAGGTGATCGCGAGCAGTACTTC
CDR3: CASSPLGGRQGDREQYF

J: TRBJ2-1
size: NA
D: NA
V: TRBV7-8
DNA: TGTGCCAGCAGCTTAGCTTCCGGGCGTGGGCTCTTC
CDR3: CASSLASGRGLF